This TCR beta chain stems from a study of T cells in Graves' hyperthyroidism and ophthalmopathy. This clonotype was recorded a few times. CDR1 and CDR2 (germline): SGHAT, FQNNGV. This CDR3 contains 13 residues. Trimming cost V 0 bases and J 4 bases, with 6 bases left between them. Amplified TCR beta CDR3 regions derived from RNA transcripts. HTBI primers were employed in a first-round RT-PCR of the TCR CDR3. TCRdb ran MiXCR on the multiplex PCR reads and lists one entry per CDR3 protein. The table has about 620,000 distinct CDR3 sequences, 15% to 20% seen once. The J gene is TRBJ2-5, the V gene TRBV11-2; D unresolved. The sequence was collected from a woman under 40 with Graves' hyperthyroidism. Sequencing was carried out using blood. The CDR3 sequence is CASSLEGIETQYF. DNA for the CDR3: TGTGCCAGCAGCTTAGAGGGAATAGAGACCCAGTACTTC.